What follows describes a single TCR beta chain. These data come from a study of T cells expressing NK-cell markers. This CDR3 is 14 amino acids long. Germline V gene lookup returns CDR1 SGHRS and CDR2 YFSETQ. For each CDR3 protein, TCRdb gives one entry from its re-call of the 5' RACE reads, without DNA. This sample's table has 350,000 to 450,000 distinct CDR3 sequences. The chain links TRBV5-1 to TRBJ2-5. The sequenced sample was blood T cells: a sorted CD56 or NKG2C T cell subset, CD4+ or CD8+ T cells, or bulk PBMC T cells (not recorded which). The receptor was isolated from a man aged 18 to 70 in good health. CDR3 region: CASSLAWNQETQYF.